This passage covers 2 T cell receptor beta chains from one sample sequenced in a study of technical replicates of blood from several donors. TCRdb keeps only in-frame clones here, not all; method: immunoSEQ multiplex PCR. The data hold 55,000 to 75,000 clones, with around 96% observed a single time. Sequenced input: T cells isolated from PBMCs. These receptors all come from a human donor in good health.

The genes are TRBV6-6 and TRBJ1-2, with 7 bases matching TRBD1. V was clipped by 6 bases and J by 6 bases; unmatched bases: 7. Per the germline V gene, CDR1 is MNHNY and CDR2 is SVGAGI (reference sequence). This CDR3 has 13 amino acids. The chain's CDR3 is CASSPTGLDGYTF. The CDR3 DNA is TGTGCCAGCAGCCCGACAGGGCTCGATGGCTACACCTTC.

This chain joins TRBV25-1 and TRBJ1-4; D uncertain. Looked up from germline, CDR1 is MGHDK and CDR2 is SYGVNS. V lost 4 bases, J lost 4 bases, and 22 bases lay in between. This CDR3 region has 18 residues. CDR3 sequence reads: CASSAGSPRYLLNEKLFF. CDR3 bases: TGTGCCAGCAGTGCCGGGTCCCCTAGATACCTTCTTAATGAAAAACTGTTTTTT. Looking up the rest from reference TRBV25-1 and TRBJ1-4 gives the full variable domain: EADIYQTPRYLVIGTGKKITLECSQTMGHDKMYWYQQDPGMELHLIHYSYGVNSTEKGDLSSESTVSRIRTEHFPLTLESARPSHTSQYLCASSAGSPRYLLNEKLFFGSGTQLSVL.